This T cell receptor beta chain was identified during a study of cytomegalovirus exposure and HLA in healthy donors. Findings of the study overall: In a later analysis, a genetic analysis reported fewer productive-TCR N-insertions in an Asian-associated ancestry cluster than the cohort average. In a later analysis, the majority of CMV-associated beta chains seemingly showed HLA restriction. Associated with HLA alleles at 0.05 false discovery rate in a later analysis were fewer than 20,000 TCR beta sequences.

With regard to this clone: Its specificity is not known.

PCR involved 60 Vbeta and 13 Jbeta primers. Some clones are missing from TCRdb's copy, which holds only in-frame ones; the method was immunoSEQ multiplex PCR. There are about 200,000 clones in the sample; approximately 86% occur only once, and around 0.3% lies in the top ten. This TCR came from a woman aged 25 to 39 in good health and CMV-seronegative. Sequencing was performed on PBMCs.

The CDR3 nucleotides read TGTGCCAGCAGAAGAGGGGGCGACGGCACAGATACGCAGTATTTT. Translated, it gives CASRRGGDGTDTQYF. This chain joins TRBV6-5 and TRBJ2-3; TRBD1 agrees at 7 bases. The CDR3 length is 15 residues. CDR1 and CDR2 from the germline V gene are MNHEY and SVGAGI. After removal of 6 bases from V and 1 base from J, the junction contained 7 bases not matched to a gene.